The rows below give T cell receptor beta chains drawn from one sample of a study of cytomegalovirus exposure and HLA in healthy donors. Sequenced by immunoSEQ multiplex PCR; TCRdb stores in-frame clones only, minus some. The data contain 200,000 to 250,000 clones, approximately 79% of them singletons. Sequenced material: PBMCs. The origin of the receptors is a girl aged 2-10 years in good health and CMV-seronegative. The CDR3 runs from the conserved cysteine through the conserved F or W. The D gene is left open where the match is weak. Some rows mark clone size as missing; the rest say once, few, many or name a class of expanded clone.

CDR3 protein	CDR3 DNA	V gene	D gene	clone size	J gene
CASSSGTSGRAYQFF	TGTGCCAGCAGCAGCGGGACTAGCGGGAGGGCCTATCAGTTCTTC	TRBV6-5	TRBD2	.	TRBJ2-1
CASSLAPSGGVADTQYF	TGCGCCAGCAGCTTGGCCCCTAGCGGGGGGGTCGCAGATACGCAGTATTTT	TRBV5-1	TRBD2	.	TRBJ2-3
CASSWASGEQETQYF	TGTGCCAGCTCTTGGGCTAGCGGGGAACAAGAGACCCAGTACTTC	TRBV6-1	TRBD2	.	TRBJ2-5
CATSRSLAGAYEQYF	TGTGCCACCAGTAGATCCTTAGCGGGGGCCTACGAGCAGTACTTC	TRBV15	TRBD2	.	TRBJ2-7
CASSGLREPYEQYF	TGTGCCAGTAGTGGCCTCCGGGAGCCCTACGAGCAGTACTTC	TRBV19	.	.	TRBJ2-7
CASSLTSAPFRYTQYF	TGTGCCAGCAGCCTCACTAGCGCACCCTTCCGATATACGCAGTATTTT	TRBV7-2	TRBD2	.	TRBJ2-3
CASSLGFRQETQYF	TGCGCCAGCAGCTTGGGATTTCGGCAAGAGACCCAGTACTTC	TRBV5-1	.	.	TRBJ2-5
CASSQDLGGIQPQHF	TGCGCCAGCAGCCAAGATCTTGGGGGGATTCAGCCCCAGCATTTT	TRBV4-1	.	.	TRBJ1-5
CASSSGQGNQPQHF	TGTGCCAGCAGCTCTGGACAGGGGAATCAGCCCCAGCATTTT	TRBV7-6	TRBD1	.	TRBJ1-5
CASNSAGERQETQYF	TGCGCCAGCAACTCAGCCGGGGAGAGGCAAGAGACCCAGTACTTC	TRBV5-1	.	.	TRBJ2-5
CASRGQGRDEQFF	TGTGCCAGCAGGGGACAGGGAAGGGATGAGCAGTTCTTC	TRBV6-1	TRBD1	.	TRBJ2-1
CASSGANILSGNTIYF	TGTGCCAGCAGCGGGGCCAACATCCTCTCTGGAAACACCATATATTTT	TRBV5-6	.	.	TRBJ1-3
CSGVLAGEETQYF	TGCAGCGGTGTGCTAGCGGGGGAAGAGACCCAGTACTTC	TRBV29-1	TRBD2	once	TRBJ2-5
CASSWTSGSDTQYF	TGCGCCAGCAGCTGGACTAGCGGGTCAGATACGCAGTATTTT	TRBV5-1	TRBD2	.	TRBJ2-3
CASSPKGGGTYEQYF	TGCGCCAGCAGCCCCAAAGGGGGAGGGACCTACGAGCAGTACTTC	TRBV4-1	.	.	TRBJ2-7
CASSLQGGNTGELFF	TGTGCCAGCAGCCTACAGGGGGGAAATACCGGGGAGCTGTTTTTT	TRBV5-4	TRBD1	few	TRBJ2-2